This T cell receptor beta chain was observed in a study of blood T cell repertoires in COVID-19. The wider study: Researchers got acute and convalescent COVID-19 samples from the United States, Italy and Spain. The analysed material was cDNA or gDNA that came from T cells, B-cell-depleted T cells, or PBMCs.

The assay was immunoSEQ multiplex PCR, and TCRdb's table has in-frame clones only and misses some. The table includes around 420,000 clones, roughly 88% detected once. V lost 3 bases, J lost 0 bases, and 4 bases stayed unmatched. From germline, CDR1 is MNHEY and CDR2 SVGAGI. This CDR3 region has 16 residues. This receptor was taken from a woman aged 40 to 50 with acute COVID-19. Sequenced: PBMCs or T cells enriched from blood (not recorded which). J is TRBJ2-2 and V is TRBV6-5, with 7 bases matching TRBD1. CDR3 nucleotide sequence: TGTGCCAGCAGTTATCCCGGGACAGCGAACACCGGGGAGCTGTTTTTT. Translating it yields CASSYPGTANTGELFF.